This T cell receptor beta chain was captured by sequencing in a study of blood T cell repertoires in COVID-19. In the study's own analysis: By means of reference gene primer amplification, nucleated cell counts were estimated. The table came from immunoSEQ multiplex PCR; TCRdb's copy has only in-frame clones and leaves some out. The V and J calls and clone size were taken over from that table, and D and trimming were inferred from the DNA. The table shows approximately 150,000 clones, with 85% to 90% occurring only once. Symptom resolution, clearance, or two negative PCRs marked the recovered donors of Cohort 3. The CDR3 has 15 residues. CDR1 and CDR2 (germline): MDHEN, SYDVKM. The trim removed 2 bases at V and 4 bases at J, leaving 6 bases unmatched.

The sample comprised PBMCs or T cells enriched from blood (not recorded which). The rearrangement links TRBV28 to TRBJ2-3; 7 bases are shared with TRBD2. The TCR sequence derives from a man aged 55 to 70 who had recovered from COVID-19. For the CDR3, the DNA is TGTGCCAGCAGTTTAGGTGGCGGGAGTTCAGATACGCAGTATTTT. Its translation: CASSLGGGSSDTQYF.